The entry below gives a single T cell receptor (beta chain) sequence along with its context. The V gene end was trimmed by 5 bases and the J gene end by 4 bases; junction bases not matched to a gene: 7. The CDR3 has 15 residues. Per germline, CDR1 MDHEN and CDR2 SYDVKM. Cohort assignment relied on participant-reported clinical history. During the 2 weeks before they entered the study, exposed participants had met someone with a PCR-confirmed or clinician-diagnosed COVID-19 case. The sample belongs to a study of blood T cell repertoires in COVID-19. Across the study: T cells, B-cell-depleted T cells, or PBMCs supplied cDNA or gDNA.

Per the study methods: Nucleated cell counts were estimated from reference gene primer amplification. The assay was immunoSEQ multiplex PCR, and TCRdb's table has in-frame clones only and misses some. V and J calls and clone size are given by that table; D and trimming were obtained from the DNA. Among 50,000 to 70,000 clones listed, roughly 70% were seen once. Sequenced input: PBMCs or T cells enriched from blood (not recorded which). This chain joins TRBV28 and TRBJ2-1, with 8 nucleotides matching TRBD1. The origin of this receptor is a woman aged 55-69 years who had been exposed to COVID-19. The CDR3 nucleotides read TGTGCCAGCAGTCCGACCGGGACAGGTTACAATGAGCAGTTCTTC. Translation: CASSPTGTGYNEQFF.